This TCR beta chain was captured by sequencing in a study of blood T cell repertoires in COVID-19. In the study overall: Samples taken during acute and convalescent COVID-19 were collected in the United States, Italy and Spain. In each case, the material was cDNA or gDNA derived from T cells, B-cell-depleted T cells, or PBMCs.

In the study's own analysis: Nucleated cell number was recorded as an estimate derived from reference gene primer amplification. This table comes from immunoSEQ multiplex PCR, and its TCRdb copy is limited to in-frame clones, with some not included. For V, J and clone size, that table is used; D and trimming come from the DNA. The sample contains about 210,000 clones, around 80% of which appear only once. The V end lost 0 bases, the J end lost 5 bases, and 11 bases lay between the germline ends. The CDR3 covers 14 residues. Germline lookup yields CDR1 MNHEY and CDR2 SVGEGT. The gene calls are TRBV6-2 or TRBV6-3 and TRBJ2-7, with D hard to call. Specimen: peripheral blood. This TCR was recovered from a woman in her 40s with acute or convalescent COVID-19. The CDR3 here is CASSYSKSLDEQYF. The CDR3, as DNA: TGTGCCAGCAGTTACTCGAAGAGCTTGGACGAGCAGTACTTC.